This T cell receptor beta chain was profiled in a study of control samples from healthy donors and cancer patients. Data came from immunoSEQ multiplex PCR; TCRdb stores just in-frame clones and leaves some out. The data contain roughly 200,000 clones, approximately 90% of them seen just once; the ten biggest clones take up around 1.9%. CDR3 size: 16 residues. Germline CDR1 SGHKS, CDR2 YYEKEE (reference sequence). V was clipped by 3 bases and J by 2 bases; unmatched bases: 6. The sequence derives from a man under 40 in good health. The chain couples TRBV5-5 to TRBJ2-5, with TRBD2 matching 11 bases. Sequenced input: blood. The CDR3 loop is CASSYTSGGPQETQYF. Written as DNA, the CDR3 is TGTGCCAGCAGCTATACTAGCGGGGGCCCACAAGAGACCCAGTACTTC.